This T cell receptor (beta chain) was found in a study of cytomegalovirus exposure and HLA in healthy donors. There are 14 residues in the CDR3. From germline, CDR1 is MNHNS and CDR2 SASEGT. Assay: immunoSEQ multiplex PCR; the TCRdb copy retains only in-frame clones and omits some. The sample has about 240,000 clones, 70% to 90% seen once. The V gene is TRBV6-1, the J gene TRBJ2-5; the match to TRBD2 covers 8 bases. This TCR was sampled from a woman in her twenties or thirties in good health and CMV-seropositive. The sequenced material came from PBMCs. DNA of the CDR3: TGTGTCGGGCGGATGACTAGCGACCAAGAGACCCAGTACTTC. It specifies CVGRMTSDQETQYF.